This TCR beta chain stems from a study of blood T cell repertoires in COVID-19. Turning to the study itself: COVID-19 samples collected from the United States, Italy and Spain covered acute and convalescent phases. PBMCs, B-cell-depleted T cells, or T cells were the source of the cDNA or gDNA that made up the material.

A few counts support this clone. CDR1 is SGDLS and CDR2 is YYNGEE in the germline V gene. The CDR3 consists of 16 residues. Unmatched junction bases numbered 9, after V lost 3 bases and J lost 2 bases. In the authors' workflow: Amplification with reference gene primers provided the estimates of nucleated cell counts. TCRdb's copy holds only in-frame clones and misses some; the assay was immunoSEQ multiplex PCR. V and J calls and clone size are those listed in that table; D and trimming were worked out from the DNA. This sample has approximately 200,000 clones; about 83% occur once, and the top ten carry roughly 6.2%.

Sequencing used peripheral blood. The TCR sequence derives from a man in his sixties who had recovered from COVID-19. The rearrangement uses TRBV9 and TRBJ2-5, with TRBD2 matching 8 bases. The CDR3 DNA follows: TGTGCCAGCAGCGGGCCACTAATAGCGGGACAAGAGACCCAGTACTTC. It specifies CASSGPLIAGQETQYF.